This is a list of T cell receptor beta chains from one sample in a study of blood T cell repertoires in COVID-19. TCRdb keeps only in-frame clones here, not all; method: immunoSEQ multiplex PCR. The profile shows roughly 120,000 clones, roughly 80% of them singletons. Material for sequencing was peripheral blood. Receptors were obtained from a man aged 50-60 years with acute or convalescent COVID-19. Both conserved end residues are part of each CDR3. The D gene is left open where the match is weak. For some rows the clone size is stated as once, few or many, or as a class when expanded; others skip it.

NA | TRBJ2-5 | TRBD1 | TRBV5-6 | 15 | CASSDYRGRSETQYF | TGTGCCAGCAGCGATTACAGGGGGCGATCAGAGACCCAGTACTTC
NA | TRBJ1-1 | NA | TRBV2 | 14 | CASSRRGMNTEAFF | TGTGCCAGCAGTCGTAGGGGCATGAACACTGAAGCTTTCTTT
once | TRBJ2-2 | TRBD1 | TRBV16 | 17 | CASSYTLGTANTGELFF | TGTGCCAGCAGCTACACCCTAGGGACAGCGAACACCGGGGAGCTGTTTTTT
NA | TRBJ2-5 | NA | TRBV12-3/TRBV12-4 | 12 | CASSLGLETQYF | TGTGCCAGCAGTTTAGGTCTAGAGACCCAGTACTTC
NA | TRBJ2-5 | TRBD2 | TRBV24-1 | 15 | CATSDPGLARETQYF | TGTGCCACCAGTGATCCCGGACTAGCCCGAGAGACCCAGTACTTC
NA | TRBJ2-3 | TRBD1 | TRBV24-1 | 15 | CATKGTGVLKDTQYF | TGTGCCACCAAAGGGACAGGGGTTTTAAAAGATACGCAGTATTTT
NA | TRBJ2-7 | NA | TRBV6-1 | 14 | CASSEAGRNYEQYF | TGTGCCAGCAGTGAAGCAGGGAGAAACTACGAGCAGTACTTC
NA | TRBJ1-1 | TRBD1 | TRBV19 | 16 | CASSTDRQQGGTEAFF | TGTGCCAGTAGCACCGACCGACAGCAGGGGGGCACTGAAGCTTTCTTT
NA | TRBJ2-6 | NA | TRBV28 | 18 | CASSLSHGVFSGANVLTF | TGTGCCAGCAGTTTATCTCACGGAGTTTTCTCTGGGGCCAACGTCCTGACTTTC
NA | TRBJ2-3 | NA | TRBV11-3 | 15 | CASSLRGGIADTQYF | TGTGCCAGCAGCTTAAGGGGGGGGATCGCCGATACGCAGTATTTT
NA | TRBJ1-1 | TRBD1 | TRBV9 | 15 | CASSSNRGQGTEAFF | TGTGCCAGCAGCTCAAACCGCGGACAGGGCACTGAAGCTTTCTTT
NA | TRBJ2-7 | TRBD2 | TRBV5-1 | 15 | CASKLGTSGGSEQYF | TGCGCCAGCAAGCTTGGTACTAGCGGGGGTAGCGAGCAGTACTTC
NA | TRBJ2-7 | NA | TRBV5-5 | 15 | CASSLGRDGLYEQYF | TGTGCCAGCAGCTTGGGGCGGGACGGACTATACGAGCAGTACTTC
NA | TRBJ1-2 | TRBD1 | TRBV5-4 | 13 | CASSADRGLGYTF | TGTGCCAGCAGCGCGGACAGGGGGCTAGGCTACACCTTC
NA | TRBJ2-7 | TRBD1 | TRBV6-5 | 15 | CASMGRDRGSYEQYF | TGTGCCAGCATGGGCCGTGACAGGGGTTCCTACGAGCAGTACTTC
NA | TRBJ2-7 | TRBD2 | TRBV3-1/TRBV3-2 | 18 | CASSQVWMGTSGGYEQYF | TGTGCCAGCAGCCAAGTTTGGATGGGGACTAGCGGGGGTTACGAGCAGTACTTC
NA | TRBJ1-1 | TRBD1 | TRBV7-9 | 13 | CASSFDRGTEAFF | TGTGCCAGCAGCTTCGACAGGGGAACTGAAGCTTTCTTT
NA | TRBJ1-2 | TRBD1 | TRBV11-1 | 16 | CASSPGPGQGDYGYTF | TGTGCCAGCTCGCCGGGCCCGGGACAGGGGGACTATGGCTACACCTTC
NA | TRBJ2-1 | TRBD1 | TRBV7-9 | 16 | CASSKDRGPRINEQFF | TGTGCCAGCAGCAAAGACAGGGGGCCTAGAATCAATGAGCAGTTCTTC
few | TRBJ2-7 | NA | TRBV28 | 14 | CASSLRPSGYEQYF | TGTGCCAGCAGTTTAAGACCGTCGGGTTACGAGCAGTACTTC
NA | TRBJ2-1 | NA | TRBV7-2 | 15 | CASRSGVGSYNEQFF | TGTGCCAGCAGATCAGGGGTGGGCTCCTACAATGAGCAGTTCTTC
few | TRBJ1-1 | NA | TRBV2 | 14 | CASSEVGGRKEAFF | TGTGCCAGCAGTGAAGTGGGGGGGCGCAAGGAAGCTTTCTTT
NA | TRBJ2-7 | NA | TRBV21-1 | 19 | CASAILGRLAGGSSYEQYF | TGTGCCAGCGCGATTTTAGGGCGGCTAGCGGGGGGTAGCTCCTACGAGCAGTACTTC
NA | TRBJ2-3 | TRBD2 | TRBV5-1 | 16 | CASSPRTSGVPDTQYF | TGCGCCAGCAGCCCTCGGACTAGCGGGGTGCCAGATACGCAGTATTTT
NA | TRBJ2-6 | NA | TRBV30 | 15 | CAWRGWRSGANVLTF | TGTGCCTGGAGGGGGTGGAGGTCCGGGGCCAACGTCCTGACTTTC
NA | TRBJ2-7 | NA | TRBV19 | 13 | CASSPGRIYEQYF | TGTGCCAGTAGTCCAGGCAGGATCTACGAGCAGTACTTC
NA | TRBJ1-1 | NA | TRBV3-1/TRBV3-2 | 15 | CASSQLRGGNTEAFF | TGTGCCAGCAGCCAGCTCAGGGGCGGGAACACTGAAGCTTTCTTT
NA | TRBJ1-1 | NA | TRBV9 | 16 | CASSVAAGASNTEAFF | TGTGCCAGCAGCGTAGCCGCGGGGGCCTCTAACACTGAAGCTTTCTTT
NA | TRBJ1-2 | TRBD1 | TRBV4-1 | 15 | CASSQEGQRNYGYTF | TGCGCCAGCAGCCAAGAGGGACAGCGTAACTATGGCTACACCTTC
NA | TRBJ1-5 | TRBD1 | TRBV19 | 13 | CASTQGGEQPQHF | TGTGCCAGCACGCAAGGGGGCGAACAGCCCCAGCATTTT
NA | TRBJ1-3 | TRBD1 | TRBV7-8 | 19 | CASSHRQGLQDFSGNTIYF | TGTGCCAGCAGCCACCGACAGGGTCTCCAAGACTTCTCTGGAAACACCATATATTTT
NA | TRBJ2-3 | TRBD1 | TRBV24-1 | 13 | CASRDRAADTQYF | TGTGCCAGCAGGGACAGGGCCGCAGATACGCAGTATTTT
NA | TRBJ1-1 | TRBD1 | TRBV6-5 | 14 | CASTQGGFFTEAFF | TGTGCCAGCACTCAGGGGGGTTTCTTTACTGAAGCTTTCTTT
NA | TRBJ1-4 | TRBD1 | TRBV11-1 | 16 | CASSLQQGAGTRKLFF | TGTGCCAGCAGCTTACAGCAGGGGGCAGGAACGCGAAAACTGTTTTTT
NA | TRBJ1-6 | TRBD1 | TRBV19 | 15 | CASMGTGGYNSPLHF | TGTGCCAGTATGGGGACAGGGGGCTATAATTCACCCCTCCACTTT
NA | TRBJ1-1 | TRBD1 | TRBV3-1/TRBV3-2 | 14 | CASSPTGGRTEAFF | TGTGCCAGCAGCCCGACAGGGGGTCGGACTGAAGCTTTCTTT
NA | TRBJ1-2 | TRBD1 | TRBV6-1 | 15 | CASSERTGFNYGYTF | TGTGCCAGCAGTGAAAGGACAGGGTTTAACTATGGCTACACCTTC
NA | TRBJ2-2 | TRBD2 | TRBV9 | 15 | CASTPAGGLGGELFF | TGTGCCAGCACGCCAGCGGGGGGGCTGGGCGGGGAGCTGTTTTTT
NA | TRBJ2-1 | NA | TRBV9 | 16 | CASSVVRGGLDNEQFF | TGTGCCAGCAGCGTAGTCCGTGGGGGCCTCGACAATGAGCAGTTCTTC
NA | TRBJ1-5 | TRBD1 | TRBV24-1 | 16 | CANFRQGAYSNQPQHF | TGTGCCAACTTTCGACAGGGGGCTTATAGCAATCAGCCCCAGCATTTT
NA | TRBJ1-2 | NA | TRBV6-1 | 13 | CASSEAGGYGYTF | TGTGCCAGCAGTGAAGCAGGAGGCTATGGCTACACCTTC
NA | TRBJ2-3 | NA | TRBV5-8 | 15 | CASSRRQGGTDTQYF | TGTGCCAGCAGTAGGAGACAGGGAGGTACAGATACGCAGTATTTT